A single sample gave rise to the 18 T cell receptor beta chains below, sequenced in a study of blood T cell repertoires in COVID-19. Produced via immunoSEQ multiplex PCR; TCRdb's table is partial and in-frame only. The sample shows over 250,000 clones, over 70% of them seen only once. Sequences were obtained from peripheral blood. The receptors originated from a woman older than 75 with acute or convalescent COVID-19.

CDR3 sequence (DNA): TGTGCCAGCAGCCAGGGACAGGTCGGAAAACTGTTTTTT. Its translation is CASSQGQVGKLFF. This chain uses TRBV3-1 (or the pseudogene TRBV3-2) with TRBJ1-4; 8 bases line up with TRBD1. V lost 3 bases, J lost 10 bases, and 4 bases stayed unmatched. The CDR3 is 13 residues long. CDR1 and CDR2 (germline): LGHDT, YNNKEL (reference sequence).

The chain couples TRBV6-5 to TRBJ1-1, with 8 bases identical to TRBD1. V lost 7 bases and J lost 6; bases outside the gene matches: 7. CDR1 and CDR2 from the germline V gene are MNHEY and SVGAGI. The CDR3 extends over 13 amino acids. The CDR3 here is CASISDRVAEAFF. In DNA form, the CDR3 reads TGTGCCAGCATCTCGGACAGGGTAGCTGAAGCTTTCTTT.

Here the CDR3 reads CASSQGMVGQGLADTGELFF. CDR3 coding DNA: TGTGCCAGCAGCCAAGGGATGGTGGGACAGGGGTTGGCGGACACCGGGGAGCTGTTTTTT. The V call is TRBV3-1 (or the pseudogene TRBV3-2), the J call TRBJ2-2; TRBD1 matches at 10 bases. CDR3 length equals 20 residues. Unmatched junction bases numbered 14, after V lost 1 base and J lost 3 bases. The germline gives CDR1 LGHDT, CDR2 YNNKEL (reference sequence).

The chain carries TRBV19 and TRBJ2-7; TRBD2 is a possible D gene (6 bases). Trimming stripped 0 bases from V and 5 bases from J, with 14 bases between. Germline CDR1 and CDR2: LNHDA and SQIVND (reference sequence). The CDR3 is 15 amino acids. The CDR3 loop is CASSIDGPGEDEQYF. The CDR3 nucleotides are TGTGCCAGTAGTATAGACGGGCCCGGGGAGGACGAGCAGTACTTC.

The chain joins TRBV6-1 to TRBJ2-3, with D possibly being TRBD2 (5 bases). Germline V gives CDR1 MNHNS, CDR2 SASEGT. The CDR3 spans 17 residues. The V and J ends lost 2 bases and 1 base respectively, with 16 bases between them. DNA for the CDR3: TGTGCCAGCAGTGAAAGGTTGGGAGTCTCGGGCACAGATACGCAGTATTTT. It translates to CASSERLGVSGTDTQYF.

This rearrangement joins TRBV11-2 to TRBJ2-5; D perhaps matches TRBD1 (5 bases). The V gene's germline CDR1 is SGHAT and CDR2 FQNNGV. Trimming cost V 1 base and J 9 bases, with 15 bases left between them. The CDR3 spans 14 residues. The CDR3 reads CASSLAGPQEPQYF. Here the CDR3 DNA reads TGTGCCAGCAGCTTAGCAGGGCCGCAGGAGCCCCAGTACTTC.

Regarding this clone: In the same sample, other DNA sequences code for this CDR3. The CDR3: CASSLYQSYEQYF. The CDR3 DNA reads TGTGCCAGCAGCTTATACCAGTCCTACGAGCAGTACTTC. This chain connects TRBV7-9 to TRBJ2-7; D call uncertain. Trimming removed 2 bases at V and 1 base at J, with 6 bases between. Germline CDR1 reads SEHNR; CDR2 reads FQNEAQ (reference sequence). This CDR3 has 13 residues.

V gene TRBV27 combines with J gene TRBJ2-7; the match to TRBD1 covers 8 bases. This CDR3 has 14 amino acids. Germline V gene lookup returns CDR1 MNHEY and CDR2 SMNVEV (reference sequence). The ends lost 8 bases at V and 6 bases at J; junction bases unmatched: 12. In nucleotides, the CDR3 is TGTGCCAGCGGACAGGGTAATCTCTTAGGCGAGCAGTACTTC. Amino acids: CASGQGNLLGEQYF.

This clone was seen a handful of times. The chain employs TRBV7-2 and TRBJ1-5; a possible D gene is TRBD1 (5 bases). This CDR3 comprises 18 residues. Germline CDR1 and CDR2: SGHTA and FQGNSA. Trimming cost V 1 base and J 2 bases, with 18 bases left between them. CDR3 nucleotide sequence: TGTGCCAGCAGCTTAGTTTCAGGGCCCGCTCAGGGCAATCAGCCCCAGCATTTT. Amino acid sequence: CASSLVSGPAQGNQPQHF.

This clone was counted at least ten times. The chain recombines TRBV3-1 (or the pseudogene TRBV3-2) with TRBJ1-5; 10 bases match TRBD1. Germline loops: CDR1 LGHDT, CDR2 YNNKEL (reference sequence). The V segment lost 2 bases and the J segment 2 bases; nucleotides outside the gene matches: 3. The CDR3 consists of 16 residues. CDR3 sequence (DNA): TGTGCCAGCAGCCAACACGGGACAGGGGGCAATCAGCCCCAGCATTTT. Protein sequence: CASSQHGTGGNQPQHF.

This chain connects TRBV21-1 to TRBJ2-3; no check of the table's D call, TRBD2, against the DNA was made. TRBV21-1 is a recognized pseudogene. The CDR3 consists of 21 residues. This CDR3 is CASSTRLAGLLYESYTDTQYF. The DNA of the CDR3 is TGTGCCAGCAGCACCAGACTAGCGGGACTCCTCTACGAATCTTACACAGATACGCAGTATTTT.

The chain recombines TRBV18 with TRBJ1-1, with 7 bases identical to TRBD1. From germline, CDR1 is KGHSH and CDR2 LQKENI. The J segment lost 1 base and the V segment lost 5 bases, leaving 10 bases of the junction unmatched. This CDR3 has 16 amino acids. The CDR3 DNA reads as TGTGCCAGCTCAATTTCGACAGGGTCGGGGAACACTGAAGCTTTCTTT. It specifies CASSISTGSGNTEAFF.

The V gene is TRBV3-1 (or the pseudogene TRBV3-2), the J gene TRBJ2-7; 16 nucleotides align to TRBD2. The trim removed 3 bases at V and 7 bases at J, leaving 6 bases unmatched. The CDR3 has 16 residues. Germline V gives CDR1 LGHDT, CDR2 YNNKEL (reference sequence). CDR3 DNA sequence: TGTGCCAGCAGCCATGGGACTAGCGGGAGGGTGGGGGAGCAGTACTTC. This gives the protein CASSHGTSGRVGEQYF.

The rearrangement joins TRBV18 to TRBJ2-3, with TRBD2 matching 8 bases. The CDR3 runs 20 residues. The V segment lost 6 bases and the J segment 2 bases; nucleotides outside the gene matches: 22. Germline-derived CDR1 and CDR2 are KGHSH and LQKENI. CDR3 nucleotides: TGTGCCAGCTCGCCCACTAATCTCCCTCGAACTAGCGGACTCACAGATACGCAGTATTTT. This translates into CASSPTNLPRTSGLTDTQYF.

J is TRBJ2-7 and V is TRBV6-5; TRBD1 agrees at 8 bases. Germline V gives CDR1 MNHEY, CDR2 SVGAGI. After removal of 8 bases from V and 5 bases from J, the junction contained 5 bases not matched to a gene. This CDR3 is built from 12 residues. CDR3 sequence: CASHSTGDEQYF. The CDR3 DNA follows: TGTGCCAGCCACTCGACAGGGGACGAGCAGTACTTC.

The CDR3 reads CASSPSGEETQYF. The CDR3 DNA is TGTGCCAGCAGCCCCTCCGGGGAAGAGACCCAGTACTTC. The rearrangement uses TRBV11-1 and TRBJ2-5, with a tentative D call TRBD2 (5 bases). Trimming shortened V by 5 bases and J by 3 bases, and 10 bases separated the two germline ends. The CDR3 spans 13 residues. CDR1 is SGHAT and CDR2 is FQDESV in the germline V gene (reference sequence).

The chain combines TRBV6-5 with TRBJ2-3; D is unclear. The germline V gene has CDR1 MNHEY and CDR2 SVGAGI. Trimming took off 9 bases at V and 1 base at J, with 11 bases between the two ends. The CDR3 totals 13 residues. The CDR3 sequence: CASGLPGTDTQYF. In nucleotides, the CDR3 is TGTGCCAGTGGGCTCCCGGGCACAGATACGCAGTATTTT.

The J gene is TRBJ1-1, the V gene TRBV5-4; tentatively, D is TRBD1 (5 bases). The V and J ends lost 3 bases and 4 bases respectively, with 22 bases between them. The length of the CDR3 is 17 residues. In germline, CDR1 is SGHNT, CDR2 YYREEE (reference sequence). The CDR3: CASSSRIGASGGTEAFF. In nucleotides, the CDR3 is TGTGCCAGCAGCTCGCGGATAGGGGCCTCGGGGGGCACTGAAGCTTTCTTT.